These 6 T cell receptor beta chains were sequenced from one sample in a study of blood T cells in healthy people across ages. The authors ran a second PCR of about 6 to 11 cycles using a sample-barcoded 5' primer and a J-beta primer mix. Each CDR3 protein is one row after TCRdb ran MiXCR on the 5' RACE reads. The sample yields 600,000 to 900,000 distinct CDR3 sequences, roughly 25% seen once. This sample also appeared in a second study, on T cells of mothers and their children.

The sequenced sample was blood. The origin of the receptors is a boy aged 5-17 years in good health.

Written as DNA, the CDR3 is TGTGCCAGCAGCGAGTGGGCGGGGGGGGCCTACGAGCAGTACTTC. This encodes CASSEWAGGAYEQYF. This chain uses TRBV3-1 with TRBJ2-5; 9 bases are shared with TRBD2. TRBJ2-7 matches the DNA end more closely, so the J call is doubtful. The CDR3 sequence is 15 residues long. Per germline, CDR1 LGHDT and CDR2 YNNKEL (reference sequence).

The chain couples TRBV5-1 to TRBJ2-5, with D perhaps TRBD1 (6 bases). In germline, CDR1 is SGHRS, CDR2 YFSETQ. Trimming shortened V by 4 bases and J by 2 bases, and 12 bases separated the two germline ends. The CDR3 runs 14 residues. This chain's CDR3 is CASSRGWRQETQYF. CDR3 DNA sequence: TGCGCCAGCAGCAGGGGGTGGCGTCAAGAGACCCAGTACTTC.

The J gene is TRBJ2-1, the V gene TRBV28; tentatively, D is TRBD1 (6 bases). The CDR3 spans 14 residues. Germline V CDR1 and CDR2: MDHEN, SYDVKM. With 7 bases removed from V and 0 bases from J, the gap between germline ends came to 10 bases. The CDR3 nucleotides read TGTGCCAGCAACGCAGGGGCCTCCTACAATGAGCAGTTCTTC. This encodes CASNAGASYNEQFF.

This chain joins TRBV6-1 and TRBJ2-7, with D hard to call. The V gene lost 2 bases and the J gene lost 9 bases, with 14 bases spanning the gap. The CDR3 is 13 residues long. Looked up from germline, CDR1 is MNHNS and CDR2 is SASEGT. The CDR3 loop is CASSETLQDGQYF. In DNA, the CDR3 is TGTGCCAGCAGTGAAACTTTGCAGGACGGGCAGTACTTC.

This clonotype was counted ten times or more. This chain joins TRBV10-2 and TRBJ2-5; TRBD2 matches 12 bases. Germline V gene data show CDR1 as WSHSY and CDR2 as SAAADI. The CDR3 contains 14 residues. After removal of 4 bases from V and 11 bases from J, the junction contained 8 bases not matched to a gene. As DNA, the CDR3 is TGCGCCAGCAGTGGGGGACTAGCGGGCTTAGAGCAGTACTTC. It specifies CASSGGLAGLEQYF.

V is TRBV7-9 and J is TRBJ1-2, with 7 bases matching TRBD1. With V trimmed by 5 bases and J by 8 bases, 14 bases remained unmatched. CDR1 SEHNR and CDR2 FQNEAQ come from the germline V gene (reference sequence). The CDR3 is made up of 15 amino acids. CDR3 in amino acids: CASSGGDSGTGGYTF. CDR3 DNA sequence: TGTGCCAGCAGCGGTGGGGACAGCGGAACGGGGGGCTACACCTTC. The full variable domain, completed using reference TRBV7-9 and TRBJ1-2, is DTGVSQNPRHKITKRGQNVTFRCDPISEHNRLYWYRQTLGQGPEFLTYFQNEAQLEKSRLLSDRFSAERPKGSFSTLEIQRTEQGDSAMYLCASSGGDSGTGGYTFGSGTRLTVV.